A selection of T cell receptor beta chains follows, all from one sample in a study of blood T cell repertoires in COVID-19. Libraries were prepared by immunoSEQ multiplex PCR; TCRdb keeps only in-frame clonotypes and omits some of them. The repertoire holds over 110,000 clones, with roughly 86% as singletons. Sequenced: peripheral blood. The receptors come from a man aged 65 to 79 with acute or convalescent COVID-19. Each CDR3 is given with its conserved first and last residue. A D gene is named only where the DNA matches it firmly. Some rows mark clone size as missing; the rest say once, few, many or name a class of expanded clone.

j_gene: TRBJ1-4
d_gene: TRBD1
v_gene: TRBV19
abundance: .
CDR3aa: CASSTPGQAHEKLFF
CDR3nt: TGTGCCAGTAGTACTCCGGGACAGGCCCACGAAAAACTGTTTTTT

j_gene: TRBJ2-3
d_gene: TRBD2
v_gene: TRBV19
abundance: .
CDR3aa: CASSTGLAGGRRDTQYF
CDR3nt: TGTGCCAGTAGTACGGGACTAGCGGGGGGGCGGAGAGATACGCAGTATTTT

j_gene: TRBJ1-4
d_gene: TRBD1
v_gene: TRBV15
abundance: .
CDR3aa: CATRSTGVEKLFF
CDR3nt: TGTGCCACCAGATCGACAGGGGTGGAAAAACTGTTTTTT

j_gene: TRBJ2-3
d_gene: .
v_gene: TRBV24-1
abundance: .
CDR3aa: CATSDTVATDTQYF
CDR3nt: TGTGCCACCAGTGACACAGTCGCGACAGATACGCAGTATTTT

j_gene: TRBJ2-7
d_gene: .
v_gene: TRBV6-1
abundance: .
CDR3aa: CASSERPDEQYF
CDR3nt: TGTGCCAGCAGTGAACGTCCCGACGAGCAGTACTTC

j_gene: TRBJ1-5
d_gene: .
v_gene: TRBV3-1/TRBV3-2
abundance: .
CDR3aa: CASSQDTTGGQPQHF
CDR3nt: TGTGCCAGCAGCCAAGATACGACGGGAGGTCAGCCCCAGCATTTT

j_gene: TRBJ2-1
d_gene: TRBD1
v_gene: TRBV5-1
abundance: .
CDR3aa: CASSPGQGRFF
CDR3nt: TGCGCCAGCAGCCCGGGACAGGGCCGGTTCTTC

j_gene: TRBJ2-7
d_gene: .
v_gene: TRBV3-1/TRBV3-2
abundance: once
CDR3aa: CASSQVGGGEQYF
CDR3nt: TGTGCCAGCAGCCAAGTAGGGGGTGGCGAGCAGTACTTC

j_gene: TRBJ2-4
d_gene: TRBD1
v_gene: TRBV9
abundance: .
CDR3aa: CASSVGGKRGQGLKNIQYF
CDR3nt: TGTGCCAGCAGCGTAGGCGGAAAAAGGGGACAGGGTTTAAAAAACATTCAGTACTTC

j_gene: TRBJ2-1
d_gene: TRBD2
v_gene: TRBV4-1
abundance: .
CDR3aa: CASSQATSVFNEQFF
CDR3nt: TGCGCCAGCAGCCAGGCTACTAGCGTTTTCAATGAGCAGTTCTTC

j_gene: TRBJ2-2
d_gene: TRBD1
v_gene: TRBV6-5
abundance: .
CDR3aa: CASINGGQYTGELFF
CDR3nt: TGTGCCAGCATAAATGGGGGACAGTACACCGGGGAGCTGTTTTTT

j_gene: TRBJ1-3
d_gene: .
v_gene: TRBV7-9
abundance: .
CDR3aa: CASSLRLQGRGNTIYF
CDR3nt: TGTGCCAGCAGCTTACGTTTACAGGGTCGTGGAAACACCATATATTTT

j_gene: TRBJ1-1
d_gene: TRBD1
v_gene: TRBV5-1
abundance: .
CDR3aa: CASSSQGAWDTEAFF
CDR3nt: TGCGCCAGCAGCTCCCAGGGGGCGTGGGACACTGAAGCTTTCTTT

j_gene: TRBJ2-1
d_gene: TRBD1
v_gene: TRBV14
abundance: .
CDR3aa: CASSQRGQGFYNEQFF
CDR3nt: TGTGCCAGCAGCCAGCGGGGACAGGGCTTTTACAATGAGCAGTTCTTC

j_gene: TRBJ1-5
d_gene: TRBD1
v_gene: TRBV28
abundance: .
CDR3aa: CASNRDRGRQPQHF
CDR3nt: TGTGCCAGCAACCGGGACAGGGGGCGTCAGCCCCAGCATTTT

j_gene: TRBJ2-1
d_gene: .
v_gene: TRBV9
abundance: .
CDR3aa: CASKGSGVNEQFF
CDR3nt: TGTGCCAGCAAGGGTAGCGGAGTCAATGAGCAGTTCTTC

j_gene: TRBJ1-5
d_gene: TRBD1
v_gene: TRBV19
abundance: .
CDR3aa: CASNYRGQDQPQHF
CDR3nt: TGTGCCAGTAATTATAGGGGACAGGATCAGCCCCAGCATTTT

j_gene: TRBJ1-2
d_gene: .
v_gene: TRBV7-2
abundance: few
CDR3aa: CASSLAGALNYGYTF
CDR3nt: TGTGCCAGCAGCTTAGCGGGGGCTCTTAACTATGGCTACACCTTC

j_gene: TRBJ2-1
d_gene: TRBD2
v_gene: TRBV24-1
abundance: .
CDR3aa: CATSDLLAGGPVRSYNEQFF
CDR3nt: TGTGCCACCAGTGATTTGCTAGCGGGGGGGCCAGTTCGCTCCTACAATGAGCAGTTCTTC

j_gene: TRBJ2-3
d_gene: TRBD2
v_gene: TRBV5-4
abundance: .
CDR3aa: CASTPGGGGLTDTQYF
CDR3nt: TGTGCCAGCACCCCCGGAGGCGGGGGGCTCACAGATACGCAGTATTTT

j_gene: TRBJ2-5
d_gene: .
v_gene: TRBV19
abundance: .
CDR3aa: CASSITGSGETQYF
CDR3nt: TGTGCCAGTAGTATAACAGGGAGCGGAGAGACCCAGTACTTC

j_gene: TRBJ2-7
d_gene: TRBD2
v_gene: TRBV11-2
abundance: once
CDR3aa: CASSSQAGVAYEQYF
CDR3nt: TGTGCCAGCAGCTCCCAAGCGGGAGTGGCCTACGAGCAGTACTTC

j_gene: TRBJ2-3
d_gene: TRBD2
v_gene: TRBV4-2
abundance: .
CDR3aa: CASSQTTSGGAGDTQYF
CDR3nt: TGTGCCAGCAGCCAAACGACTAGCGGGGGGGCAGGAGATACGCAGTATTTT

j_gene: TRBJ2-3
d_gene: .
v_gene: TRBV9
abundance: .
CDR3aa: CASSVASLAGDTQYF
CDR3nt: TGTGCCAGCAGCGTAGCTTCTCTAGCTGGGGATACGCAGTATTTT

j_gene: TRBJ2-7
d_gene: .
v_gene: TRBV5-1
abundance: .
CDR3aa: CASRKEQGVHYEQYF
CDR3nt: TGCGCCAGCAGGAAAGAACAGGGTGTCCACTACGAGCAGTACTTC

j_gene: TRBJ2-3
d_gene: TRBD2
v_gene: TRBV27
abundance: .
CDR3aa: CASRNSGGVADTQYF
CDR3nt: TGTGCCAGCAGGAATAGCGGGGGGGTAGCAGATACGCAGTATTTT

j_gene: TRBJ2-5
d_gene: TRBD2
v_gene: TRBV5-1
abundance: .
CDR3aa: CASSFSSGSSETQYF
CDR3nt: TGCGCCAGCAGCTTTAGTAGCGGGAGCTCAGAGACCCAGTACTTC

j_gene: TRBJ2-2
d_gene: .
v_gene: TRBV5-1
abundance: .
CDR3aa: CASSLAGDPGHHKNTGELFF
CDR3nt: TGCGCCAGCAGCTTGGCGGGAGATCCCGGACACCACAAGAACACCGGGGAGCTGTTTTTT

j_gene: TRBJ1-5
d_gene: .
v_gene: TRBV28
abundance: once
CDR3aa: CASSPAEGPYQPQHF
CDR3nt: TGTGCCAGCAGTCCCGCCGAGGGTCCCTATCAGCCCCAGCATTTT

j_gene: TRBJ1-6
d_gene: TRBD1
v_gene: TRBV18
abundance: .
CDR3aa: CASCQDRASSPLHF
CDR3nt: TGTGCCAGCTGTCAGGACAGGGCCAGTTCACCCCTCCACTTT

j_gene: TRBJ2-2
d_gene: TRBD2
v_gene: TRBV14
abundance: .
CDR3aa: CASSQDFLAGGTGELFF
CDR3nt: TGTGCCAGCAGCCAAGATTTCCTAGCGGGAGGCACCGGGGAGCTGTTTTTT

j_gene: TRBJ2-1
d_gene: TRBD2
v_gene: TRBV7-6
abundance: .
CDR3aa: CASSLGTSGANEQFF
CDR3nt: TGTGCCAGCAGCTTAGGGACTAGCGGGGCCAATGAGCAGTTCTTC

j_gene: TRBJ1-5
d_gene: .
v_gene: TRBV9
abundance: .
CDR3aa: CASSVDPLSGQPQHF
CDR3nt: TGTGCCAGCAGCGTAGACCCCCTTTCGGGTCAGCCCCAGCATTTT

j_gene: TRBJ1-1
d_gene: .
v_gene: TRBV3-1/TRBV3-2
abundance: .
CDR3aa: CASSRIGGTEAFF
CDR3nt: TGTGCCAGCAGCCGGATCGGGGGCACTGAAGCTTTCTTT

j_gene: TRBJ2-1
d_gene: TRBD2
v_gene: TRBV11-2
abundance: .
CDR3aa: CASSLASGAYNEQFF
CDR3nt: TGTGCCAGCAGCTTAGCTAGCGGGGCCTACAATGAGCAGTTCTTC

j_gene: TRBJ2-3
d_gene: .
v_gene: TRBV5-5
abundance: .
CDR3aa: CASSFRDNTDTQYF
CDR3nt: TGTGCCAGCAGCTTCCGGGACAACACAGATACGCAGTATTTT

j_gene: TRBJ1-1
d_gene: .
v_gene: TRBV6-2/TRBV6-3
abundance: .
CDR3aa: CASSRGTEAFF
CDR3nt: TGTGCCAGCAGTCGGGGGACTGAAGCTTTCTTT

j_gene: TRBJ2-2
d_gene: TRBD2
v_gene: TRBV28
abundance: .
CDR3aa: CAIRREVEAGELFF
CDR3nt: TGTGCCATAAGGCGGGAGGTCGAGGCCGGGGAGCTGTTTTTT

j_gene: TRBJ2-3
d_gene: TRBD2
v_gene: TRBV7-9
abundance: .
CDR3aa: CASSPGGVDTQYF
CDR3nt: TGTGCCAGCAGCCCGGGGGGGGTAGATACGCAGTATTTT

j_gene: TRBJ1-1
d_gene: .
v_gene: TRBV6-5
abundance: once
CDR3aa: CASSSDKTAEAFF
CDR3nt: TGTGCCAGCAGCTCGGACAAGACGGCTGAAGCTTTCTTT

j_gene: TRBJ2-3
d_gene: TRBD1
v_gene: TRBV30
abundance: .
CDR3aa: CAWSAGQGADTQYF
CDR3nt: TGTGCCTGGAGTGCTGGACAGGGCGCAGATACGCAGTATTTT

j_gene: TRBJ1-2
d_gene: .
v_gene: TRBV6-1
abundance: .
CDR3aa: CASSDTAYGYTF
CDR3nt: TGTGCCAGCAGTGATACAGCCTATGGCTACACCTTC

j_gene: TRBJ2-3
d_gene: TRBD1
v_gene: TRBV5-8
abundance: .
CDR3aa: CASSLARDSRTDTQYF
CDR3nt: TGTGCCAGCAGCTTGGCCCGGGACAGTCGCACAGATACGCAGTATTTT

j_gene: TRBJ2-7
d_gene: TRBD2
v_gene: TRBV4-2
abundance: .
CDR3aa: CASSQLGTTYEQYF
CDR3nt: TGTGCCAGCAGCCAACTGGGGACTACCTACGAGCAGTACTTC

j_gene: TRBJ1-3
d_gene: .
v_gene: TRBV5-1
abundance: once
CDR3aa: CASSQGFSGNTIYF
CDR3nt: TGCGCCAGCAGCCAGGGGTTCTCTGGAAACACCATATATTTT

j_gene: TRBJ2-5
d_gene: TRBD2
v_gene: TRBV7-2
abundance: .
CDR3aa: CASSLVGGETQYF
CDR3nt: TGTGCCAGCAGCTTAGTCGGGGGGGAGACCCAGTACTTC

j_gene: TRBJ1-6
d_gene: TRBD1
v_gene: TRBV27
abundance: .
CDR3aa: CASRNTGQQKAPLHF
CDR3nt: TGTGCCAGCCGAAATACGGGACAGCAAAAGGCACCCCTCCACTTT

j_gene: TRBJ2-7
d_gene: .
v_gene: TRBV5-1
abundance: .
CDR3aa: CASSLNRDEQYF
CDR3nt: TGCGCCAGCAGCTTAAACAGGGACGAGCAGTACTTC

j_gene: TRBJ2-1
d_gene: .
v_gene: TRBV7-7
abundance: .
CDR3aa: CASSLGPLPNEQFF
CDR3nt: TGTGCCAGCAGCTTAGGGCCCTTACCCAATGAGCAGTTCTTC

j_gene: TRBJ1-1
d_gene: TRBD1
v_gene: TRBV7-9
abundance: .
CDR3aa: CASSRDRNTEAFF
CDR3nt: TGTGCCAGCAGCCGGGACAGGAACACTGAAGCTTTCTTT

j_gene: TRBJ1-5
d_gene: .
v_gene: TRBV15
abundance: .
CDR3aa: CATQERGRGQPQHF
CDR3nt: TGTGCCACCCAGGAGAGGGGGAGGGGGCAGCCCCAGCATTTT

j_gene: TRBJ2-1
d_gene: .
v_gene: TRBV6-5
abundance: .
CDR3aa: CATLLAAEQFF
CDR3nt: TGTGCCACCTTATTGGCGGCTGAGCAGTTCTTC

j_gene: TRBJ1-2
d_gene: .
v_gene: TRBV5-6
abundance: .
CDR3aa: CASSLAGLGGYTF
CDR3nt: TGTGCCAGCAGCTTGGCAGGGCTCGGCGGCTACACCTTC

j_gene: TRBJ2-7
d_gene: TRBD2
v_gene: TRBV2
abundance: .
CDR3aa: CASSDPGLDILYF
CDR3nt: TGTGCCAGCAGTGACCCAGGACTAGATATTCTGTACTTC

j_gene: TRBJ1-1
d_gene: .
v_gene: TRBV19
abundance: .
CDR3aa: CASTDRPSSTEAFF
CDR3nt: TGTGCCAGTACCGACAGGCCTTCTAGCACTGAAGCTTTCTTT